The rows below give T cell receptor beta chains drawn from one sample of a study of blood T cell repertoires in COVID-19. Profiled with immunoSEQ multiplex PCR; TCRdb holds only in-frame clones, not every one. The table records 100,000 or so clones, 80% to 90% of them present only once. Sequencing was performed on peripheral blood. Receptors were obtained from a human donor in a cohort sampled during active COVID-19. CDR3s include the opening cysteine and the closing phenylalanine or tryptophan. A D gene is named only where the DNA matches it firmly. The size entry is marked missing in some rows and otherwise reads once, few, many or a size class.

CDR3 DNA: TGTGCCAGCCTGGAGGGCAGACAGCCCTACGAGCAGTACTTC
CDR3 protein: CASLEGRQPYEQYF
clone size: .
V gene: TRBV6-6
D gene: .
J gene: TRBJ2-7

CDR3 DNA: TGCAGCGTTGGGGCCGAGGGTGCGGCCAATGAGCAGTTCTTC
CDR3 protein: CSVGAEGAANEQFF
clone size: .
V gene: TRBV29-1
D gene: .
J gene: TRBJ2-1

CDR3 DNA: TGTGCCAGCAGCGACATAGATACGCAGTATTTT
CDR3 protein: CASSDIDTQYF
clone size: .
V gene: TRBV7-9
D gene: .
J gene: TRBJ2-3

CDR3 DNA: TGCGCCAGCAGCCAAGACGAGGGTAGAGAGACCCAGTACTTC
CDR3 protein: CASSQDEGRETQYF
clone size: few
V gene: TRBV4-1
D gene: .
J gene: TRBJ2-5

CDR3 DNA: TGTGCCATCAGTGAGACCTCTCAGGGTACGCAGTATTTT
CDR3 protein: CAISETSQGTQYF
clone size: .
V gene: TRBV10-3
D gene: .
J gene: TRBJ2-3

CDR3 DNA: TGTGCCAGTAGTAGCGGGAGGGTGTACAATGAGCAGTTCTTC
CDR3 protein: CASSSGRVYNEQFF
clone size: .
V gene: TRBV19
D gene: TRBD2
J gene: TRBJ2-1

CDR3 DNA: TGTGCCAGCGGACAGGGGGCCCTCTACGAGCAGTACTTC
CDR3 protein: CASGQGALYEQYF
clone size: .
V gene: TRBV25-1
D gene: TRBD1
J gene: TRBJ2-7

CDR3 DNA: TGTGCCACCTCTAGCGGTTCCTACGAGCAGTACTTC
CDR3 protein: CATSSGSYEQYF
clone size: few
V gene: TRBV6-5
D gene: TRBD2
J gene: TRBJ2-7

CDR3 DNA: TGCAGCGTTTTAGCGGATAGCTCCTACAATGAGCAGTTCTTC
CDR3 protein: CSVLADSSYNEQFF
clone size: .
V gene: TRBV29-1
D gene: .
J gene: TRBJ2-1

CDR3 DNA: TGTGCCAGTAGTGTCAGGGCTTCTCCCAACACTGAAGCTTTCTTT
CDR3 protein: CASSVRASPNTEAFF
clone size: .
V gene: TRBV19
D gene: .
J gene: TRBJ1-1

CDR3 DNA: TGTGCCAGCAGCGTATGGGCTAGCGGCCCCTACGAGCAGTACTTC
CDR3 protein: CASSVWASGPYEQYF
clone size: .
V gene: TRBV9
D gene: TRBD2
J gene: TRBJ2-7

CDR3 DNA: TGCGCCAGCAGCCAAGGACTAGCGAACACCGGGGAGCTGTTTTTT
CDR3 protein: CASSQGLANTGELFF
clone size: few
V gene: TRBV5-1
D gene: TRBD2
J gene: TRBJ2-2

CDR3 DNA: TGTGCCATCAGCAACCAGGGGGAAGGACAGCCCCAGCATTTT
CDR3 protein: CAISNQGEGQPQHF
clone size: once
V gene: TRBV10-3
D gene: TRBD1
J gene: TRBJ1-5

CDR3 DNA: TGTGCCAGCCTAGAGGCGGGCACAGATACGCAGTATTTT
CDR3 protein: CASLEAGTDTQYF
clone size: once
V gene: TRBV25-1
D gene: .
J gene: TRBJ2-3

CDR3 DNA: TGTGCCAGCAGTTTAACGGGACAGGGAAGGCAGCCCCAGCATTTT
CDR3 protein: CASSLTGQGRQPQHF
clone size: .
V gene: TRBV27
D gene: TRBD1
J gene: TRBJ1-5

CDR3 DNA: TGTGCCAGCACAAGGACTGGTAGCTCCTACAATGAGCAGTTCTTC
CDR3 protein: CASTRTGSSYNEQFF
clone size: once
V gene: TRBV7-8
D gene: .
J gene: TRBJ2-1

CDR3 DNA: TGTGCCAGCAAAAGAATAGGGGGCAGGGAAGCTTTCTTT
CDR3 protein: CASKRIGGREAFF
clone size: .
V gene: TRBV28
D gene: TRBD1
J gene: TRBJ1-1

CDR3 DNA: TGTGCCAGCAGCCCTAGCGGGGTGAACACCGGGGAGCTGTTTTTT
CDR3 protein: CASSPSGVNTGELFF
clone size: once
V gene: TRBV9
D gene: TRBD2
J gene: TRBJ2-2

CDR3 DNA: TGTGCCAGCAGCGTACAGGGGGCCCAAATGAACACTGAAGCTTTCTTT
CDR3 protein: CASSVQGAQMNTEAFF
clone size: .
V gene: TRBV7-2
D gene: TRBD1
J gene: TRBJ1-1